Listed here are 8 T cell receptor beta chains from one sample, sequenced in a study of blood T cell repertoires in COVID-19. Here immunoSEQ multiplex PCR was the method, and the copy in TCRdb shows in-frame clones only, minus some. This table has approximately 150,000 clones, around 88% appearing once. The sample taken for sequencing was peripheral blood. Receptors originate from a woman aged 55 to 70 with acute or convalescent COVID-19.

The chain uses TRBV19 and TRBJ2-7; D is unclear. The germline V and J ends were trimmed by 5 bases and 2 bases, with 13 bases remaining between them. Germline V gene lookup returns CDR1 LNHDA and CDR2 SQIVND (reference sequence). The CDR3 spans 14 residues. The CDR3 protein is CASSPNLRPYEQYF. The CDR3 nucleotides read TGTGCCAGTAGTCCGAATTTGCGGCCCTACGAGCAGTACTTC.

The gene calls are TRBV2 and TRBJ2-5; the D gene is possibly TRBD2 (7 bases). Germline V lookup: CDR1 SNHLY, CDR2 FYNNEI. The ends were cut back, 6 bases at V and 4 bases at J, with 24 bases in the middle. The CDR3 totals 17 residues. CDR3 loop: CASSRLNPGGALETQYF. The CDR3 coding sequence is TGTGCCAGCAGCCGATTAAACCCTGGGGGGGCTCTAGAGACCCAGTACTTC.

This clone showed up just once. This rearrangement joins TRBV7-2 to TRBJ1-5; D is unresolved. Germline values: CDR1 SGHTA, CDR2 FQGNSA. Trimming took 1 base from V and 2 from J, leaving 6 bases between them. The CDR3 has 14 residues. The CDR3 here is CASSLVQGNQPQHF. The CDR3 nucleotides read TGTGCCAGCAGCTTAGTCCAGGGCAATCAGCCCCAGCATTTT.

CDR3 in DNA: TGTGCCAGCAGCTTGGTAGGGGCTTGGGAGACCCAGTACTTC. As protein: CASSLVGAWETQYF. The rearrangement joins TRBV5-8 to TRBJ2-5; maybe TRBD1 (5 bases). With 0 bases removed from V and 5 bases from J, the gap between germline ends came to 11 bases. Germline assignment: CDR1 SGHTS and CDR2 YDEGEE. This CDR3 has 14 amino acids.

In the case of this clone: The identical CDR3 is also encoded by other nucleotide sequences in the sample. The CDR3 sequence is CASSLSLANYGYTF. Written as DNA, the CDR3 is TGCGCCAGCAGCCTTTCGTTAGCTAACTATGGCTACACCTTC. The genes are TRBV5-1 and TRBJ1-2; D remains ambiguous. V lost 4 bases, J lost 0 bases, and 10 bases lay in between. Germline V CDR1 and CDR2: SGHRS, YFSETQ. The CDR3 is 14 residues long.

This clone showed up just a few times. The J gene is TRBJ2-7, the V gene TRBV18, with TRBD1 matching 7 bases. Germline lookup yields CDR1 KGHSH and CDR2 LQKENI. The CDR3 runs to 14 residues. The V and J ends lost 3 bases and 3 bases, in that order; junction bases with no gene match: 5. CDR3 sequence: CASSPPGQNYEQYF. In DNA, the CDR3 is TGTGCCAGCTCACCTCCGGGACAGAACTACGAGCAGTACTTC.

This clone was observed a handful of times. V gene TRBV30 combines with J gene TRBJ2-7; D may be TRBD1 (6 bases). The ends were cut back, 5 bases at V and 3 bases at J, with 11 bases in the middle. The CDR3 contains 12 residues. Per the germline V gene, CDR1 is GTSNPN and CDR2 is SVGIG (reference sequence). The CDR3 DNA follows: TGTGCCTGGGGACAGACGTTCTACGAGCAGTACTTC. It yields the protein CAWGQTFYEQYF.

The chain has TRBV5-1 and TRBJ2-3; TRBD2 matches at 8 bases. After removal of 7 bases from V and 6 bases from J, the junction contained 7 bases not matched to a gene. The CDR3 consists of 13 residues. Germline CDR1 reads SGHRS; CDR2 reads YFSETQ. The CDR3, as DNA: TGCGCCAGCGCACACGGGGGGGAGGATACGCAGTATTTT. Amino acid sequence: CASAHGGEDTQYF.